The rows below give T cell receptor beta chains drawn from one sample of a study of molecular identifiers for immune sequencing clone quantification. TCRdb fed the PCR reads into MiXCR, producing one record per CDR3 protein. The table lists about 98,000 distinct CDR3 sequences, 30% to 45% of them singletons. What was sequenced was naive CD8+ T cells from blood, with Jurkat cell RNA spiked in. Receptors originate from a human donor in good health. Some libraries in this study had Jurkat cell RNA spiked in. CDR3s include the opening cysteine and the closing phenylalanine or tryptophan. A D gene is named only where the DNA matches it firmly. Some rows have no size entry. The others give once, few or many, or a class for an expanded clone.

V gene	clone size	D gene	J gene	CDR3 protein	CDR3 DNA
TRBV6-6	once	TRBD1	TRBJ2-5	CASEGAAGFRETQYF	TGTGCCAGCGAGGGGGCCGCAGGGTTCCGAGAGACCCAGTACTTC
TRBV5-6	many	TRBD2	TRBJ2-3	CASSPKTLTSLTADTQYF	TGTGCCAGCAGCCCCAAGACCCTGACTAGCCTTACCGCAGATACGCAGTATTTT
TRBV14	.	.	TRBJ1-2	CASGSRVNYGYTF	TGTGCCAGCGGGAGCAGGGTTAACTATGGCTACACCTTC
TRBV9	few	TRBD1	TRBJ2-7	CASSAQGAGEQYF	TGTGCCAGCAGCGCACAGGGGGCTGGCGAGCAGTACTTC
TRBV6-5	many	.	TRBJ2-3	CASSYGWLNTQYF	TGTGCCAGCAGTTACGGTTGGCTAAATACGCAGTATTTT
TRBV29-1	few	TRBD1	TRBJ1-4	CSVEVGTGGGKLFF	TGCAGCGTTGAAGTGGGGACAGGGGGAGGAAAACTGTTTTTT
TRBV2	.	.	TRBJ2-3	CASSESVGRRTDTQYF	TGTGCCAGCAGTGAGTCTGTGGGGCGTCGAACAGATACGCAGTATTTT
TRBV19	.	.	TRBJ2-2	CASSIWTANTGELFF	TGTGCCAGTAGTATTTGGACGGCAAACACCGGGGAGCTGTTTTTT
TRBV11-2	once	TRBD2	TRBJ2-2	CASSLVLAGVPGELFF	TGTGCCAGCAGCTTAGTTCTAGCGGGAGTACCCGGGGAGCTGTTTTTT
TRBV29-1	once	TRBD2	TRBJ2-1	CSVDPLRETSYNEQIF	TGCAGCGTTGATCCTTTGCGGGAGACCTCCTACAATGAGCAGATCTTC
TRBV29-1	many	.	TRBJ1-1	CSVVRDTEAFF	TGCAGCGTTGTCCGGGACACTGAAGCTTTCTTT
TRBV4-3	few	.	TRBJ2-7	CASSQALELFEQYF	TGCGCCAGCAGCCAAGCCCTTGAGTTATTCGAGCAGTACTTC
TRBV6-2/TRBV6-3	.	.	TRBJ2-1	CASGPLGDEQFF	TGTGCCAGCGGCCCGCTAGGCGATGAGCAGTTCTTC
TRBV5-6	few	TRBD1	TRBJ2-2	CASSYGTANTGELFF	TGTGCCAGCAGCTACGGGACAGCGAACACCGGGGAGCTGTTTTTT
TRBV29-1	few	.	TRBJ2-1	CRVDRSPSEQFF	TGCAGAGTTGACCGCTCCCCCAGTGAGCAGTTCTTC
TRBV9	.	TRBD1	TRBJ1-1	CASSGSGTANTEAFF	TGTGCCAGCAGCGGATCGGGGACAGCGAACACTGAAGCTTTCTTT
TRBV9	.	.	TRBJ2-3	CASSVAGDLTDTQYF	TGTGCCAGCAGCGTAGCTGGAGATCTCACAGATACGCAGTATTTT
TRBV7-9	.	.	TRBJ2-1	CASSLVSLYNEQFF	TGTGCCAGCAGCTTAGTTTCCCTATACAATGAGCAGTTCTTC
TRBV14	.	.	TRBJ2-1	CASSNVGGIGDEQFF	TGTGCCAGCAGCAACGTAGGGGGGATTGGGGATGAGCAGTTCTTC
TRBV5-6	once	TRBD1	TRBJ1-5	CASSGGGSQPQHF	TGTGCCAGCAGCGGAGGGGGCAGTCAGCCCCAGCATTTT
TRBV28	many	TRBD2	TRBJ2-5	CASSPPDGRVKETQYF	TGTGCCAGCAGCCCTCCCGACGGGAGGGTCAAAGAGACCCAGTACTTC
TRBV12-3/TRBV12-4	.	.	TRBJ1-1	CASSLGVSDTEAFF	TGTGCCAGCAGTTTAGGTGTGTCGGACACTGAAGCTTTCTTT
TRBV28	.	TRBD1	TRBJ2-6	CASSFLRDRVFSGANVLTF	TGTGCCAGCAGTTTTCTCCGGGACAGGGTGTTCTCTGGGGCCAACGTCCTGACTTTC
TRBV28	few	.	TRBJ2-7	CASSLPLTYEQYF	TGTGCCAGCAGTTTACCTTTAACCTACGAGCAGTACTTC
TRBV14	many	.	TRBJ2-3	CASSQVLTDTQYF	TGTGCCAGCAGCCAAGTACTCACAGATACGCAGTATTTT
TRBV7-9	.	.	TRBJ1-4	CASSPSWTTNEKLFF	TGTGCCAGCAGCCCGTCGTGGACAACTAATGAAAAACTGTTTTTT
TRBV7-2	medium-sized	.	TRBJ2-7	CASSPGYEQYF	TGTGCCAGCAGCCCCGGTTACGAGCAGTACTTC